The source of this TCR beta chain is a study of CD8+CD57+ T cells in acquired aplastic anemia. Those patients picked for sequencing had displayed CD8+CD57+ cell expansion on flow cytometry. V lost 4 bases, J lost 4 bases, and 10 bases lay in between. CDR3 size: 13 residues. The template used for profiling TCR beta VDJ and CDR3 was genomic DNA. MiXCR was run by TCRdb on the reads, yielding one entry per CDR3 protein. The repertoire holds under 200,000 distinct CDR3 sequences, with about two thirds as singletons. This chain links TRBV12-3 or TRBV12-4 with TRBJ1-2; the D gene is possibly TRBD1 (6 bases). This clonotype was sampled from a human donor with aplastic anemia. Sequencing was done on a sample of sorted CD4+, CD8+, or CD8+CD57+ T cells (not recorded which) from PBMCs. DNA for the CDR3: TGTGCCAGCAGTTCAACAGGGCTCTATGGCTACACCTTC. Amino acids: CASSSTGLYGYTF.